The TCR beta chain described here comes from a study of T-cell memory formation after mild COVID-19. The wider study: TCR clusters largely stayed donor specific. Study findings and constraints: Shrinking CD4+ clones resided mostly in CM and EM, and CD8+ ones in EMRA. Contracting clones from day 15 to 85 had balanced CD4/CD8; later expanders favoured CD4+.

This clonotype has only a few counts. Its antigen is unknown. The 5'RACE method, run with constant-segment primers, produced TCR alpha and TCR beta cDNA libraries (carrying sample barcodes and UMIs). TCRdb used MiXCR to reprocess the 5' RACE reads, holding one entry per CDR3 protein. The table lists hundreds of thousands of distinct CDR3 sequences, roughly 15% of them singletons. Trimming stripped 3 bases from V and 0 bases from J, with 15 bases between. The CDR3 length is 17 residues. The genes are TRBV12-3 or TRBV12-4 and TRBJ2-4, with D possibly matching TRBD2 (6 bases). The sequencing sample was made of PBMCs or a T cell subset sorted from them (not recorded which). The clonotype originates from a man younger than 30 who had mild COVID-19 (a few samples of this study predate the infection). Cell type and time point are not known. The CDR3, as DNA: TGTGCCAGCAGTTTGCGGGGCCTTATCGTAGCCAAAAACATTCAGTACTTC. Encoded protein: CASSLRGLIVAKNIQYF.